The source of this T cell receptor (beta chain) is a study of shared clonotypes between healthy human individuals. The protocol was immunoSEQ multiplex PCR, while the TCRdb copy is restricted to in-frame clones and leaves out a portion. The sample yields some 2.1 million clones, over 85% seen once. Overall study findings and caveats: A reduction in generation probabilities was seen for non-shared clonotypes relative to those shared by all four donors. Sharing across a handful of donors was seen in approximately 5.2% of naive CD4 clonotypes. What naive subsets generally showed was a larger estimated richness than memory subsets showed. Rarefaction revealed incomplete sorted-subset sequencing despite large depth.

This clone was recorded only once. Its antigen remains unknown. The germline V and J ends were trimmed by 4 bases and 8 bases, with 19 bases remaining between them. The CDR3 loop spans 16 amino acids. The sample taken for sequencing was naive CD4+ T cells sorted from blood. The subset was: CD45RA+ positively selected. The source is a man younger than 35 in good health. V gene TRBV5-3 combines with J gene TRBJ1-6; D is uncertain. TRBV5-3 is an ORF, and what it does is uncertain. The CDR3 loop reads CARSLRTQKTYSPLHF. The DNA for the CDR3 is TGTGCCAGAAGCCTCCGGACTCAAAAGACGTATTCACCCCTCCACTTT.